These 17 T cell receptor beta chains share one sample of origin, sequenced in a study of T cells of healthy individuals. One entry per CDR3 protein, called by TCRdb with MiXCR from the 5' RACE reads. The table includes tens of thousands of distinct CDR3 sequences, 15% to 20% detected once. Receptors originate from a human donor in good health.

This clonotype has more than one count but fewer than ten. The chain recombines TRBV7-9 with TRBJ2-5, with D unresolved. The ends were cut back, 1 base at V and 5 bases at J, with 8 bases in the middle. Germline V gene data show CDR1 as SEHNR and CDR2 as FQNEAQ (reference sequence). The CDR3 is 13 residues long. The CDR3 protein is CASSLVIRETQYF. The CDR3 DNA is TGTGCCAGCAGCTTAGTCATCAGGGAGACCCAGTACTTC.

In this sample, this clonotype turned up many times. V usage is TRBV5-1 and J usage is TRBJ2-7; 8 bases are a match to TRBD2. Per the germline V gene, CDR1 is SGHRS and CDR2 is YFSETQ. Trimming at V came to 4 bases and at J to 0 bases, leaving 3 bases not matched to a gene. The CDR3 runs to 14 residues. The CDR3 reads CASSSGSYSYEQYF. CDR3 in DNA: TGCGCCAGCAGCAGCGGGAGCTACTCCTACGAGCAGTACTTC.

This clonotype has only a few counts. This CDR3 is CSATGGGLAGGPTDTQYF. In nucleotides, the CDR3 is TGCAGTGCTACAGGGGGCGGACTAGCGGGAGGGCCCACAGATACGCAGTATTTT. J is TRBJ2-3 and V is TRBV20-1; 15 bases map to TRBD2. This CDR3 is 18 amino acids long. V lost 4 bases and J lost 2; bases outside the gene matches: 10. Germline V lookup: CDR1 DFQATT, CDR2 SNEGSKA (reference sequence).

This clonotype has a count of ten or more. This sequence joins TRBV20-1 and TRBJ1-2; D may be TRBD1 (6 bases). Trimming took off 5 bases at V and 6 bases at J, with 16 bases between the two ends. The CDR3 has 13 residues. Germline V gene lookup returns CDR1 DFQATT and CDR2 SNEGSKA (reference sequence). Here the CDR3 DNA reads TGCAGTGCTCCCTGGACAGTAGAAAATGGCTACACCTTC. Encoded protein: CSAPWTVENGYTF.

This clonotype was detected ten times or more. The J gene is TRBJ2-1, the V gene TRBV18; a possible D gene is TRBD1 (6 bases). Trimming removed 3 bases at V and 9 bases at J, with 12 bases between. This CDR3 has 13 amino acids. The V gene's germline CDR1 is KGHSH and CDR2 LQKENI. CDR3: CASSPYRVGEQFF. CDR3 DNA sequence: TGTGCCAGCTCACCTTACAGGGTAGGTGAGCAGTTCTTC.

This clonotype was picked up many times. CDR3 loop: CASSPEAFYEQYF. CDR3 coding DNA: TGTGCCAGCAGTCCCGAGGCCTTCTACGAGCAGTACTTC. The chain uses TRBV12-3 or TRBV12-4 and TRBJ2-7; D is unclear. V gave up 5 bases and J gave up 3 bases, with 11 bases separating them. The CDR3 has 13 amino acids.

There are many counts of this clonotype. V and J are TRBV20-1 and TRBJ1-6, with D hard to call. In germline, CDR1 is DFQATT, CDR2 SNEGSKA (reference sequence). The CDR3 covers 14 residues. V was clipped by 3 bases and J by 8 bases, with 14 bases between them. The CDR3 region has the DNA TGCAGTGCTAGCTTCAGCTTTCGAGATTCACCCCTCCACTTT. This gives the protein CSASFSFRDSPLHF.

The chain links TRBV5-6 to TRBJ2-3, with D uncertain. Trimming cost V 4 bases and J 0 bases, with 12 bases left between them. The CDR3 consists of 15 residues. Germline V CDR1 and CDR2: SGHDT, YYEEEE. The CDR3 is CASSLNGASTDTQYF. For the CDR3, the DNA is TGTGCCAGCAGCCTTAACGGTGCTAGCACAGATACGCAGTATTTT.

The sample holds many counts of this clonotype. The chain combines TRBV9 with TRBJ2-7, with 8 bases that match TRBD1. Unmatched junction bases numbered 10, after V lost 2 bases and J lost 6 bases. The CDR3 covers 15 residues. Germline CDR1 and CDR2: SGDLS and YYNGEE. The CDR3 here is CASSVQPGRGPEQYF. The CDR3 DNA follows: TGTGCCAGCAGCGTTCAGCCGGGCAGGGGGCCCGAGCAGTACTTC.

This chain connects TRBV9 to TRBJ1-3; D is ambiguous. The germline V gene has CDR1 SGDLS and CDR2 YYNGEE. The CDR3 is 16 amino acids. V shed 4 bases and J shed 0 bases, with 14 bases lying between them. CDR3 residues: CASSPHSWGSGNTIYF. CDR3 DNA sequence: TGTGCCAGCAGCCCCCACTCTTGGGGCTCTGGAAACACCATATATTTT. Supplemented by reference TRBV9 and TRBJ1-3, the full variable domain reads DSGVTQTPKHLITATGQRVTLRCSPRSGDLSVYWYQQSLDQGLQFLIQYYNGEERAKGNILERFSAQQFPDLHSELNLSSLELGDSALYFCASSPHSWGSGNTIYFGEGSWLTVV.

V and J are TRBV5-1 and TRBJ1-1; weak D call: TRBD1 (5 bases). The CDR3 totals 13 residues. Germline V gene sequence: CDR1 SGHRS, CDR2 YFSETQ. V gave up 7 bases and J gave up 0 bases, with 10 bases separating them. CDR3 loop: CASAGGMNTEAFF. As DNA, the CDR3 is TGCGCCAGCGCCGGGGGGATGAACACTGAAGCTTTCTTT.

The chain is built from TRBV29-1 and TRBJ2-7; 10 positions agree with TRBD1. Germline lookup yields CDR1 SQVTM and CDR2 ANQGSEA. Trimming took 7 bases from V and 5 from J; bases not matched to a gene: 11. This CDR3 is built from 14 residues. As DNA, the CDR3 is TGCAGCGCTAGACAGGGGGCGCGTCCGGACGAGCAGTACTTC. Protein: CSARQGARPDEQYF.

This clonotype was recorded many times. V is TRBV4-1 and J is TRBJ1-1; 8 bases fit TRBD1. The CDR3 has 15 amino acids. Germline loops: CDR1 MGHRA, CDR2 YSYEKL. J was trimmed by 5 bases and V by 3 bases; bases with no gene match: 8. CDR3 in amino acids: CASSQYLGQETEAFF. For the CDR3, the DNA is TGCGCCAGCAGCCAGTATCTGGGACAGGAGACTGAAGCTTTCTTT.

The chain employs TRBV7-2 and TRBJ2-3; 12 bases agree with TRBD2. The CDR3 consists of 17 residues. V lost 4 bases and J lost 2; bases outside the gene matches: 7. Per germline, CDR1 SGHTA and CDR2 FQGNSA. This chain's CDR3 is CASSSLGLAGPTDTQYF. The DNA for the CDR3 is TGTGCCAGCAGCTCGCTGGGACTAGCGGGTCCCACAGATACGCAGTATTTT.

This clonotype has more than one count but fewer than ten. The chain has TRBV29-1 and TRBJ1-1; D is perhaps TRBD1 (6 bases). The CDR3 is 13 amino acids. Trimming removed 4 bases at V and 1 base at J, with 10 bases between. Germline V gene lookup returns CDR1 SQVTM and CDR2 ANQGSEA. CDR3 bases: TGCAGCGTTGCGGACAGTTGGAACACTGAAGCTTTCTTT. Translation gives CSVADSWNTEAFF.

The chain joins TRBV12-5 to TRBJ1-1; D is uncertain. The V gene's germline CDR1 is LGHNT and CDR2 FRNRAP. The length of the CDR3 is 11 residues. With 7 bases removed from V and 1 base from J, the gap between germline ends came to 4 bases. The CDR3 sequence: CASEENTEAFF. The CDR3 DNA reads as TGTGCTAGTGAGGAGAACACTGAAGCTTTCTTT.

This clonotype was found a few times. V and J are TRBV2 and TRBJ2-7, with a possible D match to TRBD2 (6 bases). Trimming took 4 bases from V and 3 from J, leaving 10 bases between them. The CDR3 covers 13 residues. CDR1 and CDR2 (germline): SNHLY, FYNNEI. CDR3 coding DNA: TGTGCCAGCAGTGCGGGACTGATCTACGAGCAGTACTTC. Amino acid sequence: CASSAGLIYEQYF.